These 20 T cell receptor beta chains were all obtained from the same sample, sequenced in a study of blood T cells in healthy people across ages. PCR was performed a second time for roughly 7 to 11 cycles using a sample-barcoded 5' primer and a J-beta primer mix. TCRdb called the 5' RACE reads again in MiXCR, with one record for every CDR3 protein. This sample has about 1.6 million distinct CDR3 sequences; roughly 32% occur once, and the top ten carry 11%. Sequenced sample: blood. The receptor set was obtained from a woman aged 25 to 45 in good health.

Only a few counts were recorded for this clonotype. V usage is TRBV7-2 and J usage is TRBJ1-2; 8 bases agree with TRBD1. This CDR3 has 14 amino acids. Trimming at V came to 5 bases and at J to 8 bases, leaving 10 bases not matched to a gene. CDR1 is SGHTA and CDR2 is FQGNSA in the germline V gene. CDR3 in amino acids: CASSHDRGRIGYTF. DNA of the CDR3: TGTGCCAGCAGCCATGACAGGGGCCGCATCGGCTACACCTTC.

This clonotype was counted a few times. DNA for the CDR3: TGCGCCAGCAGCTTGTCGTCACACTCGTCGGGAGCTTTCTTT. It yields the protein CASSLSSHSSGAFF. The chain couples TRBV5-1 to TRBJ1-1; no clear D gene. Germline-derived CDR1 and CDR2 are SGHRS and YFSETQ. There are 14 residues in the CDR3. Trimming pared 1 base from V and 10 bases from J, leaving 17 bases between.

This clonotype has just a few counts. CDR3 protein: CSARVASGRVEQFF. CDR3 in DNA: TGCAGTGCTAGAGTGGCTAGCGGAAGAGTTGAGCAGTTCTTC. J is TRBJ2-1 and V is TRBV20-1, with 7 bases lining up with TRBD2. The length of the CDR3 is 14 residues. Unmatched junction bases numbered 9, after V lost 1 base and J lost 9 bases. Germline V lookup: CDR1 DFQATT, CDR2 SNEGSKA (reference sequence).

The chain couples TRBV5-1 to TRBJ2-7; TRBD2 is a possible D gene (6 bases). Trimming stripped 8 bases from V and 6 bases from J, with 18 bases between. CDR1 and CDR2 from the germline V gene are SGHRS and YFSETQ. This CDR3 has 13 amino acids. CDR3 sequence: CASHGTPLGEQYF. As DNA, the CDR3 is TGCGCCAGTCACGGGACTCCCCTGGGCGAGCAGTACTTC.

This clonotype was counted between two and nine times. The chain uses TRBV3-1 and TRBJ2-7; TRBD1 might be the D (6 bases). This CDR3 spans 13 amino acids. The germline CDR1 and CDR2 sequences are LGHDT and YNNKEL (reference sequence). The V gene lost 8 bases and the J gene lost 3 bases, with 14 bases spanning the gap. The DNA for the CDR3 is TGTGCCAGCCAGTCCAGGGGCCTCTACGAGCAGTACTTC. This gives the protein CASQSRGLYEQYF.

This chain joins TRBV5-1 and TRBJ2-3; 16 bases line up with TRBD2. V lost 5 bases and J lost 10; bases outside the gene matches: 13. The V gene's germline CDR1 is SGHRS and CDR2 YFSETQ. The CDR3 spans 17 residues. CDR3 sequence: CASSSDPGLAGGDAQYF. The CDR3 region has the DNA TGCGCCAGCAGTTCAGATCCGGGACTAGCGGGAGGGGATGCGCAGTATTTT.

A word on this clonotype: This may be a read error, as it is one base from a much larger clone. This chain uses TRBV2 with TRBJ2-2, with TRBD1 matching 11 bases. Germline V gene sequence: CDR1 SNHLY, CDR2 FYNNEI. V dropped 7 bases and J dropped 6; count of bases not matched to a gene: 7. This CDR3 spans 15 amino acids. The CDR3: CASMPGQGVSGELFF. CDR3 DNA sequence: TGTGCCAGCATGCCGGGACAGGGGGTTTCCGGGGAGCTGTTTTTT.

This clonotype was detected ten times or more. The chain couples TRBV2 to TRBJ2-5; no definite D call. CDR1 SNHLY and CDR2 FYNNEI come from the germline V gene. The ends were cut back, 4 bases at V and 4 bases at J, with 4 bases in the middle. The CDR3 is 11 amino acids. The CDR3 DNA follows: TGTGCCAGCAGTGCTATAGAGACCCAGTACTTC. This sequence encodes CASSAIETQYF.

The chain recombines TRBV7-9 with TRBJ2-3; D not certain. There are 12 residues in the CDR3. Germline V lookup: CDR1 SEHNR, CDR2 FQNEAQ (reference sequence). V lost 2 bases, J lost 7 bases, and 7 bases lay in between. The CDR3 loop reads CASSLRAYTQYF. CDR3 sequence (DNA): TGTGCCAGCAGCTTAAGGGCGTATACGCAGTATTTT.

Points on this clonotype: One end of the junction varies from germline; a read error may be responsible. The chain recombines TRBV12-3 or TRBV12-4 with TRBJ2-7; 13 nucleotides line up with TRBD2. The CDR3 totals 14 residues. This chain's CDR3 is CACSGLAGAYEQYF. The CDR3, as DNA: TGTGCCTGCAGTGGACTAGCGGGAGCCTACGAGCAGTACTTC.

This clonotype was observed a few times. This chain uses TRBV7-3 with TRBJ2-5; D possibly uses TRBD1 or TRBD2 (5 bases each). The CDR3 runs to 15 residues. CDR1 SGHTA and CDR2 FQGTGA come from the germline V gene. V was shortened by 5 bases and J by 5 bases, with 18 bases between the two germline ends. The CDR3 reads CASSRDGFLGETQYF. CDR3 nucleotides: TGTGCCAGCAGCAGGGACGGGTTCCTCGGGGAGACCCAGTACTTC.

As regards this clonotype: A much larger clonotype is one base distant, so this may be a read error. V usage is TRBV12-3 or TRBV12-4 and J usage is TRBJ2-3; 8 bases match TRBD1. V gave up 5 bases and J gave up 10 bases; unmatched junction bases: 11. The CDR3 extends over 14 amino acids. CDR3 region: CASSGTGSVDSQYF. As DNA, the CDR3 is TGTGCCAGCAGTGGGACAGGTAGCGTTGATTCGCAGTATTTT.

The chain has TRBV4-2 and TRBJ2-4, with 8 positions matching TRBD1. TRBJ2-7 matches the DNA end more closely, so the J call is doubtful. This CDR3 has 14 residues. Germline CDR1 reads LGHNA; CDR2 reads YNFKEQ. CDR3 protein: CASSKGTGPNEQYF. CDR3 bases: TGTGCCAGCAGCAAGGGGACAGGCCCCAACGAGCAGTACTTC.

In its sample, this clonotype was seen a few times. The chain uses TRBV4-2 and TRBJ1-2; TRBD1 might be the D (5 bases). Germline V CDR1 and CDR2: LGHNA, YNFKEQ. The length of the CDR3 is 17 residues. V was trimmed by 3 bases and J by 0 bases, leaving 17 bases between them. The CDR3 loop reads CASSQTLEGDPNYGYTF. The DNA of the CDR3 is TGTGCCAGCAGCCAGACCCTCGAAGGGGACCCTAACTATGGCTACACCTTC.

The chain employs TRBV9 and TRBJ2-1; the match to TRBD1 covers 7 bases. The ends lost 3 bases at V and 4 bases at J; junction bases unmatched: 13. The CDR3 runs to 17 residues. Germline CDR1 SGDLS, CDR2 YYNGEE. CDR3 nucleotides: TGTGCCAGCAGCGAGACCTTAACAGGGGCGAATTACAATGAGCAGTTCTTC. This gives the protein CASSETLTGANYNEQFF.

V gene TRBV30 combines with J gene TRBJ2-7, with D possibly matching TRBD1 (5 bases). CDR1 is GTSNPN and CDR2 is SVGIG in the germline V gene (reference sequence). The length of the CDR3 is 13 residues. With 2 bases removed from V and 3 bases from J, the gap between germline ends came to 11 bases. The CDR3 is CAWSLRTCYEQYF. The CDR3, as DNA: TGTGCCTGGAGTCTCAGGACATGCTACGAGCAGTACTTC.

This clonotype came up many times. CDR3 in DNA: TGCAGCGTTGTTGACAGGTCCACGACCCAGTACTTC. Translating it yields CSVVDRSTTQYF. The V and J genes are TRBV29-1 and TRBJ2-5; D may be TRBD1 (6 bases). The germline V gene has CDR1 SQVTM and CDR2 ANQGSEA. The CDR3 sequence is 12 residues long. V shed 4 bases and J shed 7 bases, with 13 bases lying between them.

The chain combines TRBV12-5 with TRBJ2-1; D is unresolved. The V end lost 4 bases, the J end lost 3 bases, and 10 bases lay between the germline ends. CDR3 length: 14 amino acids. Germline V gives CDR1 LGHNT, CDR2 FRNRAP. The CDR3 sequence: CASGSGDGYNEQFF. CDR3 coding DNA: TGTGCTAGTGGTTCCGGAGACGGCTACAATGAGCAGTTCTTC.

V is TRBV24-1 and J is TRBJ2-3; weak D call: TRBD2 (6 bases). The V end lost 10 bases, the J end lost 3 bases, and 19 bases lay between the germline ends. Germline lookup yields CDR1 KGHDR and CDR2 SFDVKD. The CDR3 runs 15 residues. Here the CDR3 DNA reads TGTGCCACGAGCCCAGTCGGGAGTCTGACAGATACGCAGTATTTT. Amino acid sequence: CATSPVGSLTDTQYF.

The chain recombines TRBV12-3 or TRBV12-4 with TRBJ2-1; D is unresolved. Trimming left V 8 bases short and J 7 bases short, with 12 bases between. The CDR3 extends over 12 amino acids. Here the CDR3 DNA reads TGTGCCAGCCACCGAGACGGGAATGAGCAGTTCTTC. It yields the protein CASHRDGNEQFF.